This T cell receptor beta chain appears in the sequencing data of a study of T cells after yellow fever vaccination. Overall study: Libraries from low-cell-number fractions were prepared with the SMART-Seq v4 Ultra Low Input RNA kit.

Study-level findings and limits: Most primary-vaccination clones recurred post-booster (about 96% CD4, about 87% CD8). A small proportion of clonotypes was detected in both the CD4 and CD8 compartments.

V shed 1 base and J 14 bases; nucleotides not matched to a gene: 23. CDR3 length: 17 amino acids. CDR1 and CDR2 from the germline V gene are SGHDT and YYEEEE. This clonotype was seen repeatedly, ten times or more. Its specificity is unknown. UMIs were added to TCR cDNA along with a universal primer site when it was made by 5'RACE template switching. TCRdb reprocessed the 5' RACE reads via MiXCR and lists one record per CDR3 protein. Here the sample spans about 350,000 distinct CDR3 sequences, 4.1% being singletons. The rearrangement joins TRBV5-6 to TRBJ1-2, with 7 nucleotides matching TRBD1. This sample comprised PBMCs, obtained 5 days after the yellow fever booster vaccination. The TCR originated in a young man who received the YFV17D yellow fever vaccine. As DNA, the CDR3 is TGTGCCAGCAGCTTGCCGCGGACAGGATTTTCATGGTGGCTAGGGACCTTC. This codes for CASSLPRTGFSWWLGTF.